Below, 22 T cell receptor beta chains from the same sample are listed, as sequenced in a study of shared clonotypes between healthy human individuals. Some clones are missing from TCRdb's copy, which holds only in-frame ones; the method was immunoSEQ multiplex PCR. The sample carries some 2,000,000 clones, around 95% recorded once. Sample: naive CD4+ T cells sorted from blood. Specified subset: CD45RA+ positively selected. The source is a man aged 18 to 29 in good health.

The chain couples TRBV30 to TRBJ1-2; no firm D call. The germline V and J ends were trimmed by 2 bases and 8 bases, with 18 bases remaining between them. The CDR3 spans 14 residues. Germline CDR1 GTSNPN, CDR2 SVGIG (reference sequence). CDR3 residues: CAWSTRGGDGGYTF. CDR3 DNA sequence: TGTGCCTGGAGTACCCGAGGCGGAGACGGGGGCTACACCTTC.

This clone was seen only once. V usage is TRBV2 and J usage is TRBJ2-2, with 10 bases lining up with TRBD1. The germline gives CDR1 SNHLY, CDR2 FYNNEI. The ends lost 5 bases at V and 6 bases at J; junction bases unmatched: 6. The CDR3 extends over 15 amino acids. The CDR3 nucleotides read TGTGCCAGCAGTCAGGACAGGGGGACGGCCGGGGAGCTGTTTTTT. Translated, it gives CASSQDRGTAGELFF.

On this clone: This sample also contains other DNA sequences that code for the same CDR3. The chain uses TRBV11-2 and TRBJ1-1, with D perhaps TRBD1 (5 bases). Trimming shortened V by 0 bases and J by 6 bases, and 8 bases separated the two germline ends. The V gene's germline CDR1 is SGHAT and CDR2 FQNNGV. CDR3 size: 13 residues. The CDR3 loop reads CASSLDRGAEAFF. The CDR3 region has the DNA TGTGCCAGCAGCTTAGATAGGGGCGCTGAAGCTTTCTTT.

This clone was seen only once. The rearrangement joins TRBV5-5 to TRBJ2-1; D is uncertain. The CDR3 runs 15 residues. Per germline, CDR1 SGHKS and CDR2 YYEKEE (reference sequence). V was pared by 1 base and J by 3 bases, with 11 bases between. CDR3 bases: TGTGCCAGCAGCTTGCTCGACGTGGGCTACAATGAGCAGTTCTTC. It codes for CASSLLDVGYNEQFF.

The rearrangement joins TRBV19 to TRBJ1-6; D is undetermined. The CDR3 runs to 15 residues. Germline V gives CDR1 LNHDA, CDR2 SQIVND (reference sequence). Between the trimmed V and J ends, which lost 6 bases and 9 bases, there was a span of 18 bases. The CDR3 bases are TGTGCCAGTAGAGATCAAGGCCCGACGGGTTCACCCCTCCACTTT. Translation gives CASRDQGPTGSPLHF.

The chain recombines TRBV2 with TRBJ2-5; 8 bases are a match to TRBD1. V shed 6 bases and J 2 bases; nucleotides not matched to a gene: 2. This CDR3 comprises 13 residues. Germline V gives CDR1 SNHLY, CDR2 FYNNEI. The CDR3 coding sequence is TGTGCCAGCAGGGGGGACAGGCAAGAGACCCAGTACTTC. Residues: CASRGDRQETQYF.

The genes are TRBV30 and TRBJ2-7, with D unclear. CDR1 and CDR2 (germline): GTSNPN, SVGIG (reference sequence). The germline V and J ends were trimmed by 2 bases and 6 bases, with 17 bases remaining between them. The CDR3 contains 14 residues. The CDR3 is CAWSSGILRSEQYF. The CDR3, as DNA: TGTGCCTGGAGTTCGGGCATTTTAAGGTCCGAGCAGTACTTC.

Notes on this clone: At the DNA level, this CDR3 is encoded by other sequences in the same sample as well. J is TRBJ1-2 and V is TRBV6-5, with 8 positions matching TRBD1. From germline, CDR1 is MNHEY and CDR2 SVGAGI. After removal of 0 bases from V and 7 bases from J, the junction contained 4 bases not matched to a gene. The CDR3 contains 14 residues. DNA for the CDR3: TGTGCCAGCAGTTACTCAGCAGGGGGCGGTGGCTACACCTTC. Protein product: CASSYSAGGGGYTF.

This clone was detected once. For the CDR3, the DNA is TGTGCCAGCAGCTTGTCCCGAGGGACAAACCGTGAAGCTTTCTTT. Residues: CASSLSRGTNREAFF. This rearrangement joins TRBV5-4 to TRBJ1-1, with D tentatively TRBD1 (6 bases). Between the trimmed V and J ends, which lost 1 base and 7 bases, there was a span of 17 bases. The CDR3 spans 15 residues. Per germline, CDR1 SGHNT and CDR2 YYREEE (reference sequence). The whole variable domain, remainder taken from reference TRBV5-4 and TRBJ1-1, is ETGVTQSPTHLIKTRGQQVTLRCSSQSGHNTVSWYQQALGQGPQFIFQYYREEENGRGNFPPRFSGLQFPNYSSELNVNALELDDSALYLCASSLSRGTNREAFFGQGTRLTVV.

The chain employs TRBV7-2 and TRBJ2-3, with D perhaps TRBD1 or TRBD2 (6 bases each). CDR3 length: 16 residues. V was trimmed by 1 base and J by 2 bases, leaving 13 bases between them. The germline V gene has CDR1 SGHTA and CDR2 FQGNSA. In DNA, the CDR3 is TGTGCCAGCAGCTTAGGAGGGGGGCTACTCACAGATACGCAGTATTTT. It specifies CASSLGGGLLTDTQYF.

The J gene is TRBJ2-5, the V gene TRBV7-2; 13 positions agree with TRBD2. The trim removed 5 bases at V and 5 bases at J, leaving 5 bases unmatched. The length of the CDR3 is 15 residues. From germline, CDR1 is SGHTA and CDR2 FQGNSA. DNA of the CDR3: TGTGCCAGCAGCCGGACTAGCGGGAGTAAGGAGACCCAGTACTTC. Translated: CASSRTSGSKETQYF.

This CDR3 reads CASSVGFTNTEAFF. CDR3 DNA sequence: TGTGCCAGCAGCGTCGGCTTTACGAACACTGAAGCTTTCTTT. The chain couples TRBV9 to TRBJ1-1; D unresolved. V lost 2 bases to trimming and J lost 1 base, with 9 bases between them. Germline assignment: CDR1 SGDLS and CDR2 YYNGEE. The CDR3 has 14 residues.

The rearrangement links TRBV6-1 to TRBJ1-4; D ambiguous. CDR3 length: 14 residues. V lost 2 bases and J lost 8, with 12 bases in between. Per germline, CDR1 MNHNS and CDR2 SASEGT. The CDR3 sequence: CASSESRLGEKLFF. In DNA form, the CDR3 reads TGTGCCAGCAGTGAATCACGTCTGGGGGAAAAACTGTTTTTT.

V gene TRBV2 combines with J gene TRBJ2-2; D gene uncertain. The CDR3 is 15 residues long. The germline gives CDR1 SNHLY, CDR2 FYNNEI. V was cut by 6 bases and J by 7 bases, with 18 bases left in between. The CDR3 DNA reads TGTGCCAGCAGGGCGGATTCGGGCTCGGTCGGGGAGCTGTTTTTT. Translated, it gives CASRADSGSVGELFF.

The DNA of the CDR3 is TGTGCCAGCAGTTCGGGCTCAGCGGGGGCTACGCAGTATTTT. Protein sequence: CASSSGSAGATQYF. This chain uses TRBV28 with TRBJ2-3; 8 bases are shared with TRBD2. The germline gives CDR1 MDHEN, CDR2 SYDVKM. The V segment lost 4 bases and the J segment 8 bases; nucleotides outside the gene matches: 8. The CDR3 spans 14 residues.

The V and J genes are TRBV25-1 and TRBJ1-2; 8 bases are a match to TRBD1. Germline V lookup: CDR1 MGHDK, CDR2 SYGVNS. J was trimmed by 8 bases and V by 4 bases; bases with no gene match: 6. This CDR3 spans 13 amino acids. The CDR3 coding sequence is TGTGCCAGCAGTGGGCAGGGGGCGGGAGGCTACACCTTC. The encoded protein is CASSGQGAGGYTF.

The rearrangement uses TRBV11-2 and TRBJ2-4; 9 bases fit TRBD2. Germline CDR1 and CDR2: SGHAT and FQNNGV. Trimming at V came to 2 bases and at J to 2 bases, leaving 1 base not matched to a gene. The CDR3 runs 15 residues. CDR3 protein: CASSLTSGPKNIQYF. CDR3 sequence (DNA): TGTGCCAGCAGCTTAACTAGCGGGCCCAAAAACATTCAGTACTTC.

The chain couples TRBV6-6 to TRBJ2-3; D remains unclear. The V gene's germline CDR1 is MNHNY and CDR2 SVGAGI (reference sequence). With 6 bases removed from V and 4 bases from J, the gap between germline ends came to 17 bases. There are 15 residues in the CDR3. The CDR3 region has the DNA TGTGCCAGCAGCTTTCCCGGGCGAGGAGCAGATACGCAGTATTTT. Residues: CASSFPGRGADTQYF.

This sequence joins TRBV2 and TRBJ2-1; no reliable D call. V was trimmed by 4 bases and J by 8 bases, leaving 9 bases between them. The CDR3 has 12 amino acids. Germline CDR1 SNHLY, CDR2 FYNNEI. The CDR3 loop reads CASSALLDEQFF. CDR3 coding DNA: TGTGCCAGCAGTGCACTCCTGGATGAGCAGTTCTTC.

The V call is TRBV5-1, the J call TRBJ1-1; a possible D gene is TRBD1 (6 bases). This CDR3 is 14 amino acids long. Germline assignment: CDR1 SGHRS and CDR2 YFSETQ. V shed 4 bases and J shed 1 base, with 11 bases lying between them. Here the CDR3 reads CASSPGAQNTEAFF. The CDR3 DNA reads TGCGCCAGCAGCCCGGGGGCCCAGAACACTGAAGCTTTCTTT.

This rearrangement joins TRBV12-5 to TRBJ1-3; 8 bases align to TRBD1. The CDR3 is 16 residues long. The V segment lost 7 bases and the J segment 2 bases; nucleotides outside the gene matches: 10. The germline gives CDR1 LGHNT, CDR2 FRNRAP. The CDR3 protein is CASAEQGGRAGNTIYF. DNA for the CDR3: TGTGCTAGTGCCGAACAGGGGGGGCGGGCTGGAAACACCATATATTTT.

V usage is TRBV7-8 and J usage is TRBJ2-7; D gene unclear. The CDR3 sequence is 15 residues long. Trimming took off 5 bases at V and 0 bases at J, with 14 bases between the two ends. The germline gives CDR1 SGHVS, CDR2 FQNEAQ. CDR3 in amino acids: CASSQDVRASYEQYF. The CDR3 region has the DNA TGTGCCAGCAGCCAGGATGTTAGGGCCTCCTACGAGCAGTACTTC.